This TCR beta chain came from a study of blood T cell repertoires in COVID-19. Background on the study: T cells, B-cell-depleted T cells, or PBMCs provided the cDNA or gDNA that served as material.

The data were produced by immunoSEQ multiplex PCR, yet TCRdb's version contains in-frame clones alone and is incomplete. This repertoire shows 70,000 to 75,000 clones, less than 95% found once; its top ten account for just over 5%. The CDR3 consists of 13 residues. After removal of 5 bases from V and 4 bases from J, the junction contained 5 bases not matched to a gene. Germline-derived CDR1 and CDR2 are MNHEY and SVGAGI. The chain links TRBV6-5 to TRBJ2-7, with 7 bases matching TRBD1. Sequenced input: peripheral blood. The receptor was derived from a young woman with acute or convalescent COVID-19. In nucleotides, the CDR3 is TGTGCCAGCAGTCCCGGGACAGCTTACGAGCAGTACTTC. Amino acid sequence: CASSPGTAYEQYF.